The 5 T cell receptor beta chains in this list originate from one sample, sequenced in a study of control samples from healthy donors and cancer patients. Data came from immunoSEQ multiplex PCR; TCRdb stores just in-frame clones and leaves some out. The sample consists of 63,000 or so clones, about 87% of them appearing once. Sequencing was done on a sample of blood. These TCRs come from a man aged 45-60 years in good health.

The chain recombines TRBV6-4 with TRBJ1-1, with 9 bases identical to TRBD1. The CDR3 consists of 12 residues. V gave up 6 bases and J gave up 8 bases; unmatched junction bases: 4. The germline CDR1 and CDR2 sequences are MRHNA and SNTAGT. The CDR3 sequence: CASRGTGREAFF. CDR3 DNA: TGTGCCAGCAGGGGGACAGGGAGGGAAGCTTTCTTT.

The count of this clone is one. CDR3 region: CASSHVGNTNSPLHF. CDR3 nucleotide sequence: TGTGCCAGCAGCCACGTCGGTAATACAAATTCACCCCTCCACTTT. The chain carries TRBV7-9 and TRBJ1-6; D gene ambiguous. The V gene's germline CDR1 is SEHNR and CDR2 FQNEAQ (reference sequence). Trimming shortened V by 5 bases and J by 7 bases, and 15 bases separated the two germline ends. The CDR3 has 15 residues.

The chain uses TRBV6-2 or TRBV6-3 and TRBJ1-1; no reliable D call. Trimming stripped 4 bases from V and 1 base from J, with 7 bases between. The CDR3 runs 13 residues. Germline lookup yields CDR1 MNHEY and CDR2 SVGEGT. CDR3 DNA: TGTGCCAGCAGTTCCCTAGCGAACACTGAAGCTTTCTTT. Translated: CASSSLANTEAFF.

The CDR3 spells CASRRRQRGYNEQFF. The CDR3 DNA sequence: TGTGCCAGCCGGCGACGACAGCGGGGCTACAATGAGCAGTTCTTC. V usage is TRBV7-9 and J usage is TRBJ2-1; 7 nucleotides line up with TRBD2. From germline, CDR1 is SEHNR and CDR2 FQNEAQ (reference sequence). J gave up 3 bases and V 8 bases, and 10 bases lay outside the gene matches. The CDR3 is made up of 15 amino acids.

In this sample, this clone turned up once. This rearrangement joins TRBV6-5 to TRBJ1-6; 7 nucleotides line up with TRBD1. J was trimmed by 2 bases and V by 5 bases; bases with no gene match: 3. Looked up from germline, CDR1 is MNHEY and CDR2 is SVGAGI. The length of the CDR3 is 15 residues. CDR3 sequence reads: CASSPQGAYNSPLHF. DNA of the CDR3: TGTGCCAGCAGTCCTCAGGGGGCCTATAATTCACCCCTCCACTTT.